This is a list of T cell receptor beta chains from one sample in a study of T cells in Graves' hyperthyroidism and ophthalmopathy. One entry per CDR3 protein results from TCRdb running MiXCR on the multiplex PCR reads. In the table there are about 290,000 distinct CDR3 sequences, nearly 15% of which are singletons. The sequencing input was blood. All receptors come from a woman in her fifties or sixties with Graves' hyperthyroidism that later progressed to Graves' ophthalmopathy. Each CDR3 is given with its conserved first and last residue. D genes are given only for firm matches. Some rows mark clone size as missing; the rest say once, few, many or name a class of expanded clone.

>few|.|TRBJ1-3|TRBV20-1
TGCAGTGCTAGGGAAGTGGGTACTGGAAACACCATATATTTT
CSAREVGTGNTIYF
>few|TRBD1|TRBJ1-2|TRBV28
TGTGCCAGCAGCTGGGGGACAGCGGCCTTAGGTCGCGGCTACACCTTC
CASSWGTAALGRGYTF
>many|.|TRBJ2-7|TRBV11-2
TGTGCCAGCAGCTTAGCGGGGGCGGTTCTGGCCTACGAGCAGTACTTC
CASSLAGAVLAYEQYF
>.|.|TRBJ1-6|TRBV10-3
TGTGCCATCAGTGAGAGGAATTCACCCCTCCACTTT
CAISERNSPLHF
>.|.|TRBJ1-6|TRBV15
TGTGCCACCAGGGGAGGGGGGGGCTCACCCCTCCACTTT
CATRGGGGSPLHF
>many|.|TRBJ2-7|TRBV18
TGTGCCAGCTCACCACCGCTGGTGTTAATAGGCGAGCAGTACTTC
CASSPPLVLIGEQYF
>.|TRBD2|TRBJ2-1|TRBV3-1
TGTGCCAGCAGCCAATTAGCGGGAGACAATGAGCAGTTCTTC
CASSQLAGDNEQFF
>many|.|TRBJ1-1|TRBV20-1
TGCAGTGCTGGGGGACAAGAAGCTTTCTTT
CSAGGQEAFF
>few|.|TRBJ2-3|TRBV9
TGTGCCAGCAGCGTCCTGACTATCGCAGATACGCAGTATTTT
CASSVLTIADTQYF
>few|.|TRBJ2-7|TRBV20-1
TGCAGTGCAAAGACTGGGCGCTACGAGCAGTACTTC
CSAKTGRYEQYF
>many|.|TRBJ1-1|TRBV28
TGTGCCAGCAGCCGGACGGCTAACTACGAAGCTTTCTTT
CASSRTANYEAFF
>many|TRBD2|TRBJ2-3|TRBV10-3
TGTGCCATCAGCTTTCCTTCTAGCGGAGACGAGGATACGCAGTATTTT
CAISFPSSGDEDTQYF
>many|.|TRBJ2-7|TRBV7-7
TGTGCTAGCAGCCTTTCTAGGGCGACCGAGCAGTACTTC
CASSLSRATEQYF
>many|.|TRBJ2-3|TRBV5-1
TGCGCCAGCAGCTTGTTGGCAGGGCGGGCAGATACGCAGTATTTT
CASSLLAGRADTQYF
>many|TRBD2|TRBJ2-5|TRBV7-9
TGTGCCAGCAGCTTAGCGTATCTAGCGGGAGGGCCGAAGACACAGTACTTC
CASSLAYLAGGPKTQYF
>many|TRBD1|TRBJ2-2|TRBV5-1
TGCGCCAGCAGCCCACCCGGCACAGGGGAGAACACCGGGGAGCTGTTTTTT
CASSPPGTGENTGELFF
>few|.|TRBJ1-3|TRBV10-3
TGTGCCATCAGGATGGAGGGGACCTCTGGAAACACCATATATTTT
CAIRMEGTSGNTIYF
>many|TRBD1|TRBJ2-5|TRBV6-1
TGTGCCAGCTACCTTGACAGGGGGCGGGAGACCCAGTACTTC
CASYLDRGRETQYF
>many|.|TRBJ1-1|TRBV29-1
TGCAGCGGCGCGATTGGTGGGACTGAAGCTTTCTTT
CSGAIGGTEAFF